One sample yielded the 24 T cell receptor beta chains listed below, sequenced in a study of long-term antiretroviral therapy in people with HIV. Runs used v3.0 of the immunoSEQ assay and were done at survey level. Only in-frame clones appear in the TCRdb table, and some are missing; sequencing was by immunoSEQ multiplex PCR. The data show 35,000 or so clones, 70% to 90% seen once. Sequencing was performed on unsorted PBMCs, taken 2.2 years after starting antiretroviral therapy. All receptors derive from a man between 18 and 35 years old with HIV.

This clone has a single count. The rearrangement uses TRBV12-5 and TRBJ2-5, with D perhaps matching TRBD1 (6 bases). The germline CDR1 and CDR2 sequences are LGHNT and FRNRAP. V lost 1 base to trimming and J lost 5 bases, with 14 bases between them. The CDR3 covers 15 residues. The CDR3 is CASGLGGLLSETQYF. Here the CDR3 DNA reads TGTGCTAGTGGTTTGGGGGGGCTGCTGAGTGAGACCCAGTACTTC.

CDR3 sequence (DNA): TGTGCCAGCAGCTTAGCTACAGGGAATCAGCCCCAGCATTTT. As protein: CASSLATGNQPQHF. V usage is TRBV7-2 and J usage is TRBJ1-5, with D perhaps TRBD1 (6 bases). Germline loops: CDR1 SGHTA, CDR2 FQGNSA. V dropped 0 bases and J dropped 4 bases, with 7 bases sitting between them. The CDR3 sequence is 14 residues long. Filled out from reference TRBV7-2 and TRBJ1-5, the complete variable domain reads GAGVSQSPSNKVTEKGKDVELRCDPISGHTALYWYRQSLGQGLEFLIYFQGNSAPDKSGLPSDRFSAERTGGSVSTLTIQRTQQEDSAVYLCASSLATGNQPQHFGDGTRLSIL.

The V gene is TRBV7-8, the J gene TRBJ1-5; 8 bases are shared with TRBD1. Per germline, CDR1 SGHVS and CDR2 FQNEAQ. This CDR3 spans 17 amino acids. Trimming took 0 bases from V and 0 from J; bases not matched to a gene: 4. The CDR3 sequence: CASSLAPGGNSNQPQHF. CDR3 DNA sequence: TGTGCCAGCAGCTTAGCCCCAGGGGGCAATAGCAATCAGCCCCAGCATTTT.

J is TRBJ2-4 and V is TRBV28, with 11 bases fitting TRBD2. V shed 5 bases and J 1 base; nucleotides not matched to a gene: 13. The germline gives CDR1 MDHEN, CDR2 SYDVKM. This CDR3 is 19 amino acids long. CDR3 in DNA: TGTGCCAGCAGTCCCGCTAGCGGGAGGAGGGCTATGGCCAAAAACATTCAGTACTTC. Encoded protein: CASSPASGRRAMAKNIQYF.

The table lists this clone with a few counts. The rearrangement uses TRBV2 and TRBJ2-2; D unclear. Between the trimmed V and J ends, which lost 6 bases and 2 bases, there was a span of 13 bases. The CDR3 length is 15 residues. Germline CDR1 SNHLY, CDR2 FYNNEI. CDR3 in amino acids: CASSKTVVNTGELFF. CDR3 nucleotides: TGTGCCAGCAGCAAAACAGTTGTAAACACCGGGGAGCTGTTTTTT.

The count of this clone is one. The chain employs TRBV6-5 and TRBJ1-5, with D perhaps TRBD1 (5 bases). From germline, CDR1 is MNHEY and CDR2 SVGAGI. V was clipped by 0 bases and J by 1 base, with 10 bases between them. The CDR3 totals 16 residues. CDR3 residues: CASSYSGPRSNQPQHF. DNA for the CDR3: TGTGCCAGCAGTTACTCGGGACCCAGGAGCAATCAGCCCCAGCATTTT.

The chain employs TRBV4-1 and TRBJ2-3, with 9 bases that match TRBD2. V lost 3 bases to trimming and J lost 5 bases; unmatched junction nucleotides: 12. Looked up from germline, CDR1 is MGHRA and CDR2 is YSYEKL. The CDR3 extends over 17 amino acids. The CDR3 loop reads CASSHARGGGAGDTQYF. The CDR3 DNA reads as TGCGCCAGCAGCCACGCGCGGGGCGGGGGGGCCGGAGATACGCAGTATTTT.

The CDR3 reads CAWARGYNEQFF. In DNA, the CDR3 is TGTGCCTGGGCCAGGGGCTACAATGAGCAGTTCTTC. The chain recombines TRBV30 with TRBJ2-1; tentative D call: TRBD1 (6 bases). Germline values: CDR1 GTSNPN, CDR2 SVGIG (reference sequence). The V gene lost 5 bases and the J gene lost 3 bases, with 8 bases spanning the gap. The CDR3 contains 12 residues.

The chain couples TRBV30 to TRBJ2-7; weak D call: TRBD1 (5 bases). CDR1 is GTSNPN, CDR2 SVGIG, per germline (reference sequence). Deletions cut 2 bases from V and 0 bases from J, with 14 bases between. The CDR3 is made up of 15 amino acids. The CDR3 is CAWSPTGDVSYEQYF. In DNA form, the CDR3 reads TGTGCCTGGAGTCCCACAGGAGACGTCTCCTACGAGCAGTACTTC.

V and J are TRBV19 and TRBJ1-2; D is undetermined. In germline, CDR1 is LNHDA, CDR2 SQIVND (reference sequence). The CDR3 spans 14 residues. Trimming removed 1 base at V and 5 bases at J, with 11 bases between. The DNA for the CDR3 is TGTGCCAGTAGTATAGCCCCTAGGGATTATGGCTACACCTTC. Residues: CASSIAPRDYGYTF.

The CDR3 DNA reads TGTGCCAGCAGTTACCGTTTACAAGAGACCCAGTACTTC. This encodes CASSYRLQETQYF. The chain combines TRBV6-5 with TRBJ2-5; no reliable D call. The V gene lost 2 bases and the J gene lost 2 bases, with 6 bases spanning the gap. Germline assignment: CDR1 MNHEY and CDR2 SVGAGI. The CDR3 length is 13 residues.

The rearrangement joins TRBV4-1 to TRBJ2-7, with D possibly TRBD2 on 5 matching bases. The germline gives CDR1 MGHRA, CDR2 YSYEKL. The ends were cut back, 3 bases at V and 1 base at J, with 16 bases in the middle. This CDR3 spans 16 amino acids. In DNA, the CDR3 is TGCGCCAGCAGCCAGGAGGCCGGGTTTAGTTCCTACGAGCAGTACTTC. Amino acids: CASSQEAGFSSYEQYF.

V usage is TRBV29-1 and J usage is TRBJ1-1, with D tentatively TRBD1 (5 bases). Trimming removed 6 bases from V and 5 bases from J, with 25 bases in between. The germline CDR1 and CDR2 sequences are SQVTM and ANQGSEA. This CDR3 spans 16 amino acids. The CDR3 DNA sequence: TGCAGCGTCCCCGGGTTGGGGGGAATTATGGGGACTGAAGCTTTCTTT. It codes for CSVPGLGGIMGTEAFF.

The chain has TRBV6-6 and TRBJ2-7; D unresolved. The CDR3 runs to 12 residues. Germline V gives CDR1 MNHNY, CDR2 SVGAGI (reference sequence). Trimming took 5 bases from V and 7 from J, leaving 12 bases between them. In DNA, the CDR3 is TGTGCCAGCAGTCGATTGGCCGGGGAGCAGTACTTC. It yields the protein CASSRLAGEQYF.

The chain's CDR3 is CASSQDGLGIKQFF. CDR3 nucleotide sequence: TGTGCCAGCAGCCAAGATGGTCTCGGAATAAAGCAGTTCTTC. J is TRBJ2-1 and V is TRBV14; D remains ambiguous. V lost 0 bases to trimming and J lost 11 bases, with 14 bases between them. The CDR3 covers 14 residues. From germline, CDR1 is SGHDN and CDR2 FVKESK.

This CDR3 is CAIRNEREGGYVNEQFF. Written as DNA, the CDR3 is TGTGCCATCCGAAACGAGCGGGAGGGCGGCTACGTCAATGAGCAGTTCTTC. The J gene is TRBJ2-1, the V gene TRBV10-3, with TRBD2 matching 10 bases. V lost 8 bases to trimming and J lost 6 bases; unmatched junction nucleotides: 16. This CDR3 region has 17 residues. The germline V gene has CDR1 ENHRY and CDR2 SYGVKD.

The rearrangement links TRBV5-6 to TRBJ2-1, with D unresolved. The CDR3 spans 16 residues. V was trimmed by 2 bases and J by 0 bases, leaving 12 bases between them. CDR1 and CDR2 from the germline V gene are SGHDT and YYEEEE. The CDR3 region is CASSFSPPSSYNEQFF. The CDR3 DNA follows: TGTGCCAGCAGCTTTTCACCCCCGAGCTCCTACAATGAGCAGTTCTTC.

The chain joins TRBV7-2 to TRBJ2-7; 7 nucleotides line up with TRBD2. CDR1 and CDR2 (germline): SGHTA, FQGNSA. The CDR3 spans 14 residues. Trimming removed 5 bases from V and 7 bases from J; junction bases left unmatched: 11. This chain's CDR3 is CASSPGGLGVEQYF. DNA for the CDR3: TGTGCCAGCAGCCCGGGAGGCTTGGGGGTGGAGCAGTACTTC.

The J gene is TRBJ2-7, the V gene TRBV10-3, with 7 bases lining up with TRBD1. Germline V gene data show CDR1 as ENHRY and CDR2 as SYGVKD. The CDR3 covers 14 residues. V was clipped by 6 bases and J by 4 bases; unmatched bases: 9. Here the CDR3 reads CAIRSGTASYEQYF. The CDR3 nucleotides read TGTGCCATCAGAAGTGGGACAGCATCTTACGAGCAGTACTTC.

The CDR3 nucleotides are TGTGCCACCGGGACTAGCGAGACCCGACTCGCGCAGTATTTT. Translating it yields CATGTSETRLAQYF. The genes are TRBV11-2 and TRBJ2-3; TRBD2 agrees at 10 bases. Germline assignment: CDR1 SGHAT and CDR2 FQNNGV. After removal of 10 bases from V and 10 bases from J, the junction contained 14 bases not matched to a gene. This CDR3 is built from 14 residues. The full variable domain, rest sourced from reference TRBV11-2 and TRBJ2-3, is EAGVAQSPRYKIIEKRQSVAFWCNPISGHATLYWYQQILGQGPKLLIQFQNNGVVDDSQLPKDRFSAERLKGVDSTLKIQPAKLEDSAVYLCATGTSETRLAQYFGPGTRLTVL.

The rearrangement links TRBV7-2 to TRBJ1-5; possibly TRBD1 for D (5 bases). Germline values: CDR1 SGHTA, CDR2 FQGNSA. Between the trimmed V and J ends, which lost 0 bases and 7 bases, there was a span of 22 bases. This CDR3 region has 18 residues. The DNA for the CDR3 is TGTGCCAGCAGCTTAGCGTACACGGATAAAATACGGGGGCAGCCCCAGCATTTT. Translated, it gives CASSLAYTDKIRGQPQHF. Full variable domain (remainder filled in from reference TRBV7-2 and TRBJ1-5): GAGVSQSPSNKVTEKGKDVELRCDPISGHTALYWYRQSLGQGLEFLIYFQGNSAPDKSGLPSDRFSAERTGGSVSTLTIQRTQQEDSAVYLCASSLAYTDKIRGQPQHFGDGTRLSIL.

The CDR3 nucleotides are TGTGCCAGCAGGGATACGACGGGCACTGAAGCTTTCTTT. This codes for CASRDTTGTEAFF. V and J are TRBV28 and TRBJ1-1, with D hard to call. Germline V gene data show CDR1 as MDHEN and CDR2 as SYDVKM. The CDR3 length is 13 residues. V was shortened by 6 bases and J by 4 bases, with 12 bases between the two germline ends. Variable domain in full (rest from reference TRBV28 and TRBJ1-1): DVKVTQSSRYLVKRTGEKVFLECVQDMDHENMFWYRQDPGLGLRLIYFSYDVKMKEKGDIPEGYSVSREKKERFSLILESASTNQTSMYLCASRDTTGTEAFFGQGTRLTVV.

This chain connects TRBV28 to TRBJ2-7; TRBD2 matches 7 bases. This CDR3 has 14 residues. Losses at the gene ends were 4 bases for V and 0 bases for J; bases not matched to a gene: 3. Germline values: CDR1 MDHEN, CDR2 SYDVKM. The CDR3 here is CASSSLANSYEQYF. The CDR3, as DNA: TGTGCCAGCAGTTCACTAGCGAACTCCTACGAGCAGTACTTC.

The J gene is TRBJ1-2, the V gene TRBV21-1; the DNA was not used to check the table's D call, TRBD1. TRBV21-1 is marked as a pseudogene. This CDR3 comprises 15 residues. The CDR3 DNA is TGTGCCAGCAGCGTACGACCGGGACAGAACTATGGCTACACCTTC. Its translation: CASSVRPGQNYGYTF.